A selection of T cell receptor beta chains follows, all from one sample in a study of shared clonotypes between healthy human individuals. Sequenced by immunoSEQ multiplex PCR; TCRdb stores in-frame clones only, minus some. The sample lists about 820,000 clones; more than 85% were seen once. Specimen: naive CD8+ T cells sorted from blood. The receptors were sampled from a man younger than 45 in good health. The conserved cysteine and the conserved F or W are not part of the CDR3 here. Fields, in order: V gene, J gene, CDR3 protein.

TRBV28	TRBJ1-2	ASSLLQPDRVYGYT
TRBV7-2	TRBJ2-7	ASSPGLAGPDYEQY
TRBV29-1	TRBJ1-4	SVDGGPTNEKLF
TRBV28	TRBJ1-1	ASSFGTGPDTEAF
TRBV27	TRBJ2-5	ASNRAGWSGRETQY
TRBV7-8	TRBJ1-1	ASSLAPGENTEAF
TRBV27	TRBJ2-1	ASSSGTSGSLEYNEQF
TRBV7-8	TRBJ2-2	ASSLGQANTGELF
TRBV28	TRBJ2-1	ASSPSGVWNEQF
TRBV2	TRBJ1-1	ASRGTAEAF
TRBV6-5	TRBJ2-1	ASSYRREGRNEQF
TRBV27	TRBJ2-1	ASSPMSGEGAPNEQF
TRBV11-2	TRBJ2-1	ASSRPDNEQF
TRBV11-2	TRBJ1-1	ACGGGAWTEAF
TRBV28	TRBJ2-5	ASSLFSEETQY
TRBV29-1	TRBJ2-2	SVEDRSISGGDTGELF
TRBV29-1	TRBJ2-7	SVGTSGSVSYEQY
TRBV27	TRBJ2-1	ASSLSRTGSYNEQF
TRBV7-9	TRBJ2-1	ASSPPGQAYNEQF
TRBV4-1	TRBJ2-7	ASSPQLQVYEQY
TRBV6-1	TRBJ2-7	ASSVSSASYEQY
TRBV25-1	TRBJ2-2	ASTSTEPSNTGELF
TRBV5-1	TRBJ2-1	ASSLVAGDGGPFYNEQF
TRBV28	TRBJ2-6	ASSTKLRGWANVLT
TRBV7-2	TRBJ1-1	ASSTGTGLNTEAF
TRBV7-8	TRBJ2-1	ASSGTSGNNEQF
TRBV5-1	TRBJ2-3	ASMPRGQGFTDTQY
TRBV19	TRBJ2-7	ASSIVDPDGEQY
TRBV28	TRBJ1-1	ASSQGANTEAF
TRBV27	TRBJ2-7	ASSLSKTGAVLYEQY
TRBV9	TRBJ2-2	ASSVDSGELF
TRBV5-1	TRBJ1-1	ASSLSGYPLNTEAF
TRBV10-2	TRBJ2-1	ASSWTGEGNEQF